A selection of T cell receptor beta chains follows, all from one sample in a study of T cells in Graves' hyperthyroidism and ophthalmopathy. MiXCR was run by TCRdb on the multiplex PCR reads, yielding one entry per CDR3 protein. The table includes about 530,000 distinct CDR3 sequences, approximately 17% detected once. Input material: blood. The receptors shown here come from a woman between 18 and 29 years old with Graves' ophthalmopathy. Both conserved end residues are trimmed from each CDR3.

v_gene,j_gene,CDR3aa
TRBV27,TRBJ2-1,ASSLINYNEQF
TRBV29-1,TRBJ2-7,SVETANSYEQY
TRBV6-1,TRBJ1-6,ASKEQGPFYNSPLH
TRBV19,TRBJ2-1,ASSIRLAGGPSNEQF
TRBV27,TRBJ2-7,ASSLIQPTSGRADEQY
TRBV28,TRBJ1-5,ASSLFRRDSNQPQH
TRBV2,TRBJ2-1,ASTVEVGTSGRSEQF
TRBV28,TRBJ2-5,ASSLSNGPPKY
TRBV7-3,TRBJ2-1,ASSLQRSSYNEQF
TRBV12-3/TRBV12-4,TRBJ1-3,ASSSRTGFRNTIY
TRBV11-2,TRBJ2-3,ATSGGTTDTQY
TRBV29-1,TRBJ2-7,SVGTRTSYEQY
TRBV3-1,TRBJ1-1,ASSQDLREDTEAF
TRBV7-9,TRBJ1-4,ASSLVEEEKLF
TRBV18,TRBJ2-7,ASSSRGSFYEQY
TRBV7-2,TRBJ2-7,ASSLEGRNYEQY